The TCR beta chain under discussion was sequenced for a study of vaccination and CD4 T cells after COVID-19. Study background: The authors used overlapping spike peptides from SARS-CoV-2, HCoV-NL63, HCoV-OC43 and HCoV-229E to stimulate cells. Control wells got either CEFX epitopes, HIV-1 Nef peptides, or no peptide at all.

Stated treatment: approximately nine-day PBMC culture with coronavirus spike peptide pools or control peptides (ViraFEST assay). CDR3 length: 14 amino acids. The V and J ends lost 6 bases and 2 bases respectively, with 14 bases between them. Germline lookup yields CDR1 MNHNS and CDR2 SASEGT. Of note for this clonotype: Antigen specificity is unknown.

Cultured CD4+ T cells had their DNA profiled by the Oncomine TCR Beta short-read assay. In this case, cultured CD4+ T cells provided the extracted genomic DNA. TCRdb analysed the PCR reads with MiXCR anew, one entry per CDR3 protein. The sample carries over 15,000 distinct CDR3 sequences, 40% to 55% recorded once. This TCR came from a human donor who had recovered from COVID-19. The chain is built from TRBV6-1 and TRBJ2-7; D is possibly TRBD1 (6 bases). The sample here was CD4+ T cells from blood, cultured in vitro, taken before SARS-CoV-2 vaccination. CDR3 coding DNA: TGTGCCAGCAGAACAGGGATGGGGCCCTACGAGCAGTACTTC. Protein sequence: CASRTGMGPYEQYF.